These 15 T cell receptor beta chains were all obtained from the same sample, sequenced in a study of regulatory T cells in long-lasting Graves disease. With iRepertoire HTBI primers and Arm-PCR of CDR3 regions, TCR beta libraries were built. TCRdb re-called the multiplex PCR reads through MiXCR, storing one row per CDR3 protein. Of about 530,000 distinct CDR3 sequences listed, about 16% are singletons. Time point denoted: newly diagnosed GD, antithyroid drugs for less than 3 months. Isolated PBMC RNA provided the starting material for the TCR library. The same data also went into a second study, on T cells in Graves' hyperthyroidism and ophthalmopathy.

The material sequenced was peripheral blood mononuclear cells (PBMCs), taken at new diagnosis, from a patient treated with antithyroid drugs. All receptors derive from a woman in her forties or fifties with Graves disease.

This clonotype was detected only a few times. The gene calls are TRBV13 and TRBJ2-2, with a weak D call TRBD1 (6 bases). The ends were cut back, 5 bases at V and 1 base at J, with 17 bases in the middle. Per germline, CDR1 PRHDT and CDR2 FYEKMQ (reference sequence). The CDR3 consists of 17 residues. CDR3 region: CASSRGQFGLNTGELFF. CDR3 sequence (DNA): TGTGCCAGCAGCAGAGGACAGTTTGGGTTGAACACCGGGGAGCTGTTTTTT.

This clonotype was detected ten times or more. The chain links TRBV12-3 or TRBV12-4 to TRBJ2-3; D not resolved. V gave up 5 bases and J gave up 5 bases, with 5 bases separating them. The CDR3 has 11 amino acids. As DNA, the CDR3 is TGTGCCAGCAGTCGTATAGATACGCAGTATTTT. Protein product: CASSRIDTQYF.

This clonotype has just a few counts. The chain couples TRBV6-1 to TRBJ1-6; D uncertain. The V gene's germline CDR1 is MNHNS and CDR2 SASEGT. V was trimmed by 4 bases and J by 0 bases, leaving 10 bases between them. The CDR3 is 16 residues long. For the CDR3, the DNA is TGTGCCAGCAGTGTCGACCTCGGCTCCTATAATTCACCCCTCCACTTT. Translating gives CASSVDLGSYNSPLHF.

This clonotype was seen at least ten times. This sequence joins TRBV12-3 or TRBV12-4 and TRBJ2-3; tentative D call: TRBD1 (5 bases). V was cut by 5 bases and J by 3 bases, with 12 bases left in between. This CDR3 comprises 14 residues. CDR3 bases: TGTGCCAGCAGTAACGCAGGGATAACAGATACGCAGTATTTT. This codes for CASSNAGITDTQYF.

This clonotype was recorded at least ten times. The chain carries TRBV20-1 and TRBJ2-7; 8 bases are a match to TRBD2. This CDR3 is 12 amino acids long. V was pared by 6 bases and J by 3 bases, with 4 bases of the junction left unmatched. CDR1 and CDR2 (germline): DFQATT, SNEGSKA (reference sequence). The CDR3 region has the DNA TGCAGTGCGCTCCGGGGGGGCTACGAGCAGTACTTC. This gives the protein CSALRGGYEQYF.

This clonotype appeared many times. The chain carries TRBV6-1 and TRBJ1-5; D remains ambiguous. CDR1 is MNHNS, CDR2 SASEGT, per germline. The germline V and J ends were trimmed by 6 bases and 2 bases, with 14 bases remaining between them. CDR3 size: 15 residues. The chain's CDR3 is CASSGITGGNQPQHF. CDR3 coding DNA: TGTGCCAGCAGCGGGATTACCGGGGGCAATCAGCCCCAGCATTTT.

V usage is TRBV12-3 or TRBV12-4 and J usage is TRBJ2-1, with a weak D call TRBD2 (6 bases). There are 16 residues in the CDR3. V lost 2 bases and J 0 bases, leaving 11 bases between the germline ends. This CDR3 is CASSLSEGSSYNEQFF. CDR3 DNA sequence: TGTGCCAGCAGTTTATCGGAGGGGAGCTCCTACAATGAGCAGTTCTTC.

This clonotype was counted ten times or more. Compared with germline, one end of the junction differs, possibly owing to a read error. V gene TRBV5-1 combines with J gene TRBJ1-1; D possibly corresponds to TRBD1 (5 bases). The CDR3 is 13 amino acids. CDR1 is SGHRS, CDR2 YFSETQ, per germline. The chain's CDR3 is CASSPGGYTEAFF. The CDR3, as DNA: TGTGCCAGCAGCCCGGGGGGATACACTGAAGCTTTCTTT. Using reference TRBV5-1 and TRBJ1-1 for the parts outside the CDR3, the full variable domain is KAGVTQTPRYLIKTRGQQVTLSCSPISGHRSVSWYQQTPGQGLQFLFEYFSETQRNKGNFPGRFSGRQFSNSRSEMNVSTLELGDSALYLCASSPGGYTEAFFGQGTRLTVV.

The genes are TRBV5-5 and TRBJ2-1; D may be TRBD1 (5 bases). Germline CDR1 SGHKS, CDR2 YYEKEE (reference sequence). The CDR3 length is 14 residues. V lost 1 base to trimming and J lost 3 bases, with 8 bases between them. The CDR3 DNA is TGTGCCAGCAGCTTGACGGACATCTACAATGAGCAGTTCTTC. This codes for CASSLTDIYNEQFF.

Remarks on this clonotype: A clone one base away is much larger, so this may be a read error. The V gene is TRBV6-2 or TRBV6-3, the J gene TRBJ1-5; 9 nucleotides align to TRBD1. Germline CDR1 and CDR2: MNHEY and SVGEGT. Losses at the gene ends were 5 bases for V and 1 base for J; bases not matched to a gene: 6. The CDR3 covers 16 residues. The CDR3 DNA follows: TGTGCCAGCAGTCCTGCCGGGACAGGGAGCAATCAGCCCCAGCATTTT. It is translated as CASSPAGTGSNQPQHF.

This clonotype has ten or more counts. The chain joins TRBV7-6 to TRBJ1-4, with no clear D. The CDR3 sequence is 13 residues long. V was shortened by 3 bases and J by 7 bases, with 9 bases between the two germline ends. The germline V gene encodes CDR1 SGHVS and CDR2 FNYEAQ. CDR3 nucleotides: TGTGCCAGCAGCTTCGGGCCCAGTGAAAAACTGTTTTTT. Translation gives CASSFGPSEKLFF.

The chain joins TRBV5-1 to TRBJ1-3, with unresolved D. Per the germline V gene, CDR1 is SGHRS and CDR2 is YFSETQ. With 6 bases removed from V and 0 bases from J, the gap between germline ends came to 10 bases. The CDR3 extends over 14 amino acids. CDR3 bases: TGCGCCAGCAAAGGATTTTTCTCTGGAAACACCATATATTTT. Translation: CASKGFFSGNTIYF.

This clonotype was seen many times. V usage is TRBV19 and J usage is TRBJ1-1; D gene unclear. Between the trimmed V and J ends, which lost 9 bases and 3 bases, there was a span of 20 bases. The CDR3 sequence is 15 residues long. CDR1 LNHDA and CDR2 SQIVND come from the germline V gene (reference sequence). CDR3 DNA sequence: TGTGCCAGCCCTCCTTCAGGACCTGCGGACACTGAAGCTTTCTTT. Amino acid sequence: CASPPSGPADTEAFF. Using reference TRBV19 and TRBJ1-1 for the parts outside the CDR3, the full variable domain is DGGITQSPKYLFRKEGQNVTLSCEQNLNHDAMYWYRQDPGQGLRLIYYSQIVNDFQKGDIAEGYSVSREKKESFPLTVTSAQKNPTAFYLCASPPSGPADTEAFFGQGTRLTVV.

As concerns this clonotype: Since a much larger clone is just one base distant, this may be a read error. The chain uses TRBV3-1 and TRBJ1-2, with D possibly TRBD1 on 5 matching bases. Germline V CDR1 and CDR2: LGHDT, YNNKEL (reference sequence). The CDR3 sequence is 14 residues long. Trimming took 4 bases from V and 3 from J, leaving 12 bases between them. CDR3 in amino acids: CASSPTVAYYGYTF. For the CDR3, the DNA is TGTGCCAGCAGCCCGACAGTGGCTTACTATGGCTACACCTTC.

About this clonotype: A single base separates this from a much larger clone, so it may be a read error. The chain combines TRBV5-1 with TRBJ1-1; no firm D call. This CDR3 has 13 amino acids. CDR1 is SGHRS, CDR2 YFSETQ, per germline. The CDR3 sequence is CANSLSPNKEAFF. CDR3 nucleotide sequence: TGCGCCAACAGCTTGTCTCCTAACAAGGAGGCTTTCTTT.